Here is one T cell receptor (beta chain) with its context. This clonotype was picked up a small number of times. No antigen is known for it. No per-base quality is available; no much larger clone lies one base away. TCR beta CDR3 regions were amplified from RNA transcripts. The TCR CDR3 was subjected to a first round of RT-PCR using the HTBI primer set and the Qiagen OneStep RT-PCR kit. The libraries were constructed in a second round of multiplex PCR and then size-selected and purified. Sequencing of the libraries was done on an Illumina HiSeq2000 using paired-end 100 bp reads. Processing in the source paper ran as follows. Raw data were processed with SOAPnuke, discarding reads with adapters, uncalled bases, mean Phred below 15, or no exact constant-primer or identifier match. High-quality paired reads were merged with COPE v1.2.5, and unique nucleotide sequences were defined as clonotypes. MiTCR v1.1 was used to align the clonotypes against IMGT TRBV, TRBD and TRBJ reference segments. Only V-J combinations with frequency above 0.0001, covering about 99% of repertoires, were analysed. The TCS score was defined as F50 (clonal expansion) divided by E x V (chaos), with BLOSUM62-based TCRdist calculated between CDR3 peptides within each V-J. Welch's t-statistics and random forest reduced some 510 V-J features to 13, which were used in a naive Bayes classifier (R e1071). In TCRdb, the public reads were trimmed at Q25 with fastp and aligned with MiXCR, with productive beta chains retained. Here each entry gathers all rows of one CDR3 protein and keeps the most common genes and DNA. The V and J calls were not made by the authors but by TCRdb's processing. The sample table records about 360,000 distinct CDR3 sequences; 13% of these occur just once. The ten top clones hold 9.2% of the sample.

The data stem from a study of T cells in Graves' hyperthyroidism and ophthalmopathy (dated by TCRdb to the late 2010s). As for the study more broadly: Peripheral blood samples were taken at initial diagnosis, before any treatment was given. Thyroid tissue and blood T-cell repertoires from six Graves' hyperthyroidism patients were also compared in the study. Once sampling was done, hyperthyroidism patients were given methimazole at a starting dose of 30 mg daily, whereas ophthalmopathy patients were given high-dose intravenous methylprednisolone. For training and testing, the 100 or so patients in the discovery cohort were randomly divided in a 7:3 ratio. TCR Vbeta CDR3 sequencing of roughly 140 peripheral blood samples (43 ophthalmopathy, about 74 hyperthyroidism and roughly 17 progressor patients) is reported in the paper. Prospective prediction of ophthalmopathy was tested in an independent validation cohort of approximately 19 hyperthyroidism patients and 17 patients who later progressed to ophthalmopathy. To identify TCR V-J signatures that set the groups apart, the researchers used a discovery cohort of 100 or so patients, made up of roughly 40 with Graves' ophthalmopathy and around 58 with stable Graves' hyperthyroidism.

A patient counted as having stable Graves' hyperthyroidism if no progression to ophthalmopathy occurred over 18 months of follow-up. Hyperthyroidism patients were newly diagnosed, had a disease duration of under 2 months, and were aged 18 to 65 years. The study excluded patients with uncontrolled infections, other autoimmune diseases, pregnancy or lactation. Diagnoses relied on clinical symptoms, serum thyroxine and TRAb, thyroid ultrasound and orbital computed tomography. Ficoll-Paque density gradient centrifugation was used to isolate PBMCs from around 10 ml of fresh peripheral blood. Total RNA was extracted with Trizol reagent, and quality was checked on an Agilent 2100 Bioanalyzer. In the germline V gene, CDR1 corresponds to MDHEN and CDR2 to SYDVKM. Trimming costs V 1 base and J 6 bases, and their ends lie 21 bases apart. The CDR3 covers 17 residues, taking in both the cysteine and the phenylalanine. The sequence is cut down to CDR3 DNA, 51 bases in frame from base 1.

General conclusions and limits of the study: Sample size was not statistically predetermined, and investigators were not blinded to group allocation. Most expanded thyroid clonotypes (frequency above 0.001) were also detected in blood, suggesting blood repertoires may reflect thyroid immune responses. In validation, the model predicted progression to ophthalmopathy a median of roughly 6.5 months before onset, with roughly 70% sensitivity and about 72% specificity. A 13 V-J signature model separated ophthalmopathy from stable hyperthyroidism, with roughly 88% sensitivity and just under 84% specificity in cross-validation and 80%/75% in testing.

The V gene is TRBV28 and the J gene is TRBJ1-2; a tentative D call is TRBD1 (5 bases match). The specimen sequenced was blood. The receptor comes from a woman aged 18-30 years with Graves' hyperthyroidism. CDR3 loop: CASSLFPGTLGDDGYTF. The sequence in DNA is TGTGCCAGCAGTTTATTCCCAGGGACCCTTGGGGATGATGGCTACACCTTC.